A selection of T cell receptor beta chains follows, all from one sample in a study of vaccination effects on CD4 cells after COVID-19. Their cognate antigens are unknown. The protocol was immunoSEQ multiplex PCR, while the TCRdb copy is restricted to in-frame clones and leaves out a portion. The sample lists some 68,000 clones; roughly 80% were seen once. The sequenced sample was CD4+ T cells from PBMCs cultured with SARS-CoV-2 spike peptides, obtained before COVID-19 vaccination. The receptors were gathered from a human donor who received a COVID-19 vaccine. CDR3s include the opening cysteine and the closing phenylalanine or tryptophan. The order of the fields is V gene, D gene, J gene, clone size, CDR3 protein, CDR3 DNA. D genes are given only for firm matches. Clone size, where shown, is once, few, many, or a class for clones that have expanded.

V gene: TRBV2; D gene: TRBD1; J gene: TRBJ2-5; clone size: NA; CDR3 protein: CAITGTAQETQYF; CDR3 DNA: TGTGCCATCACCGGGACAGCGCAAGAGACCCAGTACTTC
V gene: TRBV4-2; D gene: TRBD1; J gene: TRBJ1-1; clone size: NA; CDR3 protein: CASSPLRPLIDRVNTEAFF; CDR3 DNA: TGTGCCAGCAGCCCACTACGACCACTAATAGACAGGGTAAACACTGAAGCTTTCTTT
V gene: TRBV9; D gene: TRBD1; J gene: TRBJ1-1; clone size: NA; CDR3 protein: CASSVEPGGAEAFF; CDR3 DNA: TGTGCCAGCAGCGTAGAGCCAGGGGGGGCTGAAGCTTTCTTT
V gene: TRBV5-1; D gene: NA; J gene: TRBJ1-1; clone size: few; CDR3 protein: CASSFNGNTEAFF; CDR3 DNA: TGCGCCAGCAGCTTTAACGGGAACACTGAAGCTTTCTTT
V gene: TRBV6-2/TRBV6-3; D gene: NA; J gene: TRBJ2-2; clone size: NA; CDR3 protein: CASSYGQTNTGELFF; CDR3 DNA: TGTGCCAGCAGTTACGGACAGACGAACACCGGGGAGCTGTTTTTT
V gene: TRBV4-1; D gene: TRBD1; J gene: TRBJ1-2; clone size: NA; CDR3 protein: CASSQVREQGPRYTF; CDR3 DNA: TGCGCCAGCAGCCAAGTTAGGGAACAGGGGCCTCGGTACACCTTC
V gene: TRBV30; D gene: NA; J gene: TRBJ2-2; clone size: NA; CDR3 protein: CAWSEQGTGELFF; CDR3 DNA: TGTGCCTGGAGTGAGCAGGGAACCGGGGAGCTGTTTTTT
V gene: TRBV1; D gene: NA; J gene: TRBJ1-6; clone size: few; CDR3 protein: CTSSQDLVRAGPPNSPLHF; CDR3 DNA: TGCACCAGCAGCCAAGATCTTGTTAGGGCTGGCCCGCCGAATTCACCCCTCCACTTT
V gene: TRBV6-5; D gene: NA; J gene: TRBJ1-2; clone size: once; CDR3 protein: CASRQGGDYGYTF; CDR3 DNA: TGTGCCAGCAGACAGGGCGGAGACTATGGCTACACCTTC
V gene: TRBV3-1/TRBV3-2; D gene: TRBD2; J gene: TRBJ2-3; clone size: NA; CDR3 protein: CASSSRPSGGRPDTQYF; CDR3 DNA: TGTGCCAGCAGCTCGAGGCCTAGCGGGGGCCGGCCAGATACGCAGTATTTT
V gene: TRBV18; D gene: NA; J gene: TRBJ1-5; clone size: NA; CDR3 protein: CASSPGPRNQPQHF; CDR3 DNA: TGTGCCAGCTCACCGGGGCCGCGGAATCAGCCCCAGCATTTT
V gene: TRBV15; D gene: NA; J gene: TRBJ1-2; clone size: once; CDR3 protein: CATSRVEGSYGYTF; CDR3 DNA: TGTGCCACCAGCAGAGTTGAGGGTAGCTATGGCTACACCTTC
V gene: TRBV24-1; D gene: TRBD2; J gene: TRBJ2-3; clone size: NA; CDR3 protein: CATSDPVAGRTDTQYF; CDR3 DNA: TGTGCCACCAGTGATCCCGTAGCGGGCCGCACAGATACGCAGTATTTT
V gene: TRBV2; D gene: NA; J gene: TRBJ2-5; clone size: NA; CDR3 protein: CASSRQGTPSQETQYF; CDR3 DNA: TGTGCCAGCAGTCGGCAGGGGACGCCCTCCCAAGAGACCCAGTACTTC
V gene: TRBV10-3; D gene: NA; J gene: TRBJ1-1; clone size: NA; CDR3 protein: CAISEWGHNTEAFF; CDR3 DNA: TGTGCCATCAGTGAGTGGGGCCATAACACTGAAGCTTTCTTT
V gene: TRBV7-3; D gene: NA; J gene: TRBJ1-3; clone size: NA; CDR3 protein: CASSLGGQSGNTIYF; CDR3 DNA: TGTGCCAGCAGCTTAGGAGGACAGTCTGGAAACACCATATATTTT
V gene: TRBV7-9; D gene: NA; J gene: TRBJ1-4; clone size: NA; CDR3 protein: CASSGRVWSATNEKLFF; CDR3 DNA: TGTGCCAGCAGCGGAAGGGTTTGGTCAGCAACTAATGAAAAACTGTTTTTT
V gene: TRBV5-1; D gene: NA; J gene: TRBJ2-5; clone size: NA; CDR3 protein: CASSFFPQETQYF; CDR3 DNA: TGCGCCAGCAGCTTTTTTCCGCAAGAGACCCAGTACTTC
V gene: TRBV10-1; D gene: TRBD2; J gene: TRBJ2-3; clone size: NA; CDR3 protein: CASSDPSGGTDTQYF; CDR3 DNA: TGCGCCAGCAGTGACCCTAGCGGGGGGACAGATACGCAGTATTTT
V gene: TRBV7-3; D gene: TRBD2; J gene: TRBJ2-1; clone size: NA; CDR3 protein: CASSSFGLAGGFGVQFF; CDR3 DNA: TGTGCCAGCAGCTCCTTCGGGTTAGCGGGGGGTTTTGGGGTGCAGTTCTTC
V gene: TRBV5-1; D gene: TRBD1; J gene: TRBJ1-1; clone size: NA; CDR3 protein: CASSLDRATEAFF; CDR3 DNA: TGCGCCAGCAGTTTAGACAGGGCAACTGAAGCTTTCTTT
V gene: TRBV5-1; D gene: NA; J gene: TRBJ1-1; clone size: NA; CDR3 protein: CASSLVGFGTEAFF; CDR3 DNA: TGCGCCAGCAGCTTGGTGGGATTCGGCACTGAAGCTTTCTTT
V gene: TRBV27; D gene: TRBD1; J gene: TRBJ1-4; clone size: NA; CDR3 protein: CASSLLGQGGSDEKLFF; CDR3 DNA: TGTGCCAGCAGTTTATTGGGACAGGGCGGGTCGGATGAAAAACTGTTTTTT
V gene: TRBV29-1; D gene: TRBD2; J gene: TRBJ2-1; clone size: NA; CDR3 protein: CSAAGTSGGAQYNEQFF; CDR3 DNA: TGCAGCGCCGCCGGGACTAGCGGGGGGGCCCAATACAATGAGCAGTTCTTC